This T cell receptor (beta chain) was recorded in a study of identical twins. Findings and caveats of the study: Fewer insertions characterized abundant cord blood beta clonotypes, whereas memory repertoires showed none. There is a chance that invariant MAIT and iNKT cells partially muddied zero-insertion analyses.

TCRdb re-derived calls from the 5' RACE reads in MiXCR, one entry per CDR3 protein. The table shows approximately 630,000 distinct CDR3 sequences, with 7.1% occurring only once. This clonotype has more than one count but fewer than ten. What it recognizes is unknown. This CDR3 is 17 amino acids long. CDR1 and CDR2 from the germline V gene are MGHRA and YSYEKL. The ends were cut back, 1 base at V and 0 bases at J, with 15 bases in the middle. This sample also belongs to another study, concerning yellow fever vaccine responses in identical twins. That source adds: Twins' vaccine T cell responses reportedly seemed partly convergent and partly personalized.

V usage is TRBV4-1 and J usage is TRBJ2-5; D possibly corresponds to TRBD2 (5 bases). This clonotype was sampled from a woman aged 18 to 35 in good health. Specimen: PBMCs. This chain's CDR3 is CASSQGNGLPYQETQYF. In nucleotides, the CDR3 is TGCGCCAGCAGCCAAGGGAACGGACTGCCGTACCAAGAGACCCAGTACTTC.